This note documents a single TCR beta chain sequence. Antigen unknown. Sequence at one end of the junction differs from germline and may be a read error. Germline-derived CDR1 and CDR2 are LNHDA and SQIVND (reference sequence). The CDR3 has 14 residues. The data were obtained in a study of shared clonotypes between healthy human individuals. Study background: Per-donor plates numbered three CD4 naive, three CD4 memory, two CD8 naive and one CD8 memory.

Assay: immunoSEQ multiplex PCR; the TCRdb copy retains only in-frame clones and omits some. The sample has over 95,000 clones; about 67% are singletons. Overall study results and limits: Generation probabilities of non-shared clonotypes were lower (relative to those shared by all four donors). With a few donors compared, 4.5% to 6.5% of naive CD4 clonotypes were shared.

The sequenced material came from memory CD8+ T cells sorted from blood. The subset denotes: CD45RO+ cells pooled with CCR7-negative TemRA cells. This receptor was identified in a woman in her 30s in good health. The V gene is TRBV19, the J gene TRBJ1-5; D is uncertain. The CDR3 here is CVSSIYSRNQPQHF. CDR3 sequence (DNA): TGTGTCAGTAGTATCTACTCCAGAAATCAGCCCCAGCATTTT.